This T cell receptor (beta chain) was identified during a study of T cells after posttransplantation cyclophosphamide. Overall study findings and caveats: Recipient CMV seropositivity and CMV reactivation strongly tracked TRB clonality.

CDR1 LGHNA and CDR2 YNFKEQ come from the germline V gene. V was pared by 1 base and J by 3 bases, with 9 bases between. The CDR3 consists of 15 residues. Cyclophosphamide on days +3 and +4 followed busulfan-fludarabine conditioning and a marrow graft. TCRdb keeps only in-frame clones here, not all; method: immunoSEQ multiplex PCR. Among about 43,000 clones listed, about nine tenths were seen once. This clone has a single count. Its antigen remains unidentified. The sequencing used PBMCs, collected roughly 59 days after allogeneic stem cell transplant with posttransplant cyclophosphamide. This TCR was recovered from a male patient aged 55-69 years who received an allogeneic stem cell transplant from a related donor and was CMV-positive. These T cells may partly come from the graft donor. This chain joins TRBV4-2 and TRBJ1-4; possible D gene TRBD1, 5 bases. The CDR3 spells CASSQGEGANEKLFF. For the CDR3, the DNA is TGTGCCAGCAGCCAAGGGGAAGGGGCTAATGAAAAACTGTTTTTT.